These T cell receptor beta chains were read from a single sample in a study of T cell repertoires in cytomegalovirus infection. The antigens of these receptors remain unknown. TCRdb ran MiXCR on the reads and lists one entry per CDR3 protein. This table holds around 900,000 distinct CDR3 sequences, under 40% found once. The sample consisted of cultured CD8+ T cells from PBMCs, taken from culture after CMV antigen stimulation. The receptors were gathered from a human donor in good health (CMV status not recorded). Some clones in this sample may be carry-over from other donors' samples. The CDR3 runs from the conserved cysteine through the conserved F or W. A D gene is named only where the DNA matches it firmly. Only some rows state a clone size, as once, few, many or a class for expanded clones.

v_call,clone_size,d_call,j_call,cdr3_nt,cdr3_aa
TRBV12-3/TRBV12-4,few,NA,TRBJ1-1,TGTGCCAGCAGTCTCGACAGAGGGGCCGACACTGAAGCTTTCTTT,CASSLDRGADTEAFF
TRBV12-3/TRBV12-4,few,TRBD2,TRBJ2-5,TGTGCCAGCAGTTTAGGTTTCGGCGGGGGAGTTCAAGAGACCCAGTACTTC,CASSLGFGGGVQETQYF
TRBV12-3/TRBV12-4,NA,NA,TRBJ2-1,TGTGTCAGCAGTTTGGGGGGACCCTACAATGAGCAGTTCTTC,CVSSLGGPYNEQFF
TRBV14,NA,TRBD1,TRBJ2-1,TGTGCCAGCAGCCTACATTTCGGACAGGTAATCGTTGAGCAGTTCTTC,CASSLHFGQVIVEQFF
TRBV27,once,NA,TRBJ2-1,TGTGCCAGCAGTTTAAGTCAGGGCTTAAACAATGAGCAGTTCTTC,CASSLSQGLNNEQFF
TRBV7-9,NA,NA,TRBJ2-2,TGTGCCAGCAGCCCCCCGTTGAGCGGGACCGGGGAGCTGTTTTTT,CASSPPLSGTGELFF
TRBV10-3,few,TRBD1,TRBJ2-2,TGTGCCATCAGTGACTCCGACAGGGCTGGCACCGGGGAGCTGTTTTTT,CAISDSDRAGTGELFF
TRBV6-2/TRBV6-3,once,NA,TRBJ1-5,TGTGCCAGCAGAGACAAATATAGCAATCAGCCCCAGCATTTT,CASRDKYSNQPQHF
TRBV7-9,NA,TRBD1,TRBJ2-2,TGTGCCAGCAGCCCGACAGGGGGCTTCACCGGGGAGCTGTTTTTT,CASSPTGGFTGELFF
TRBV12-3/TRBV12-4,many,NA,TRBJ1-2,TGTGCCAGCAGCCCCGGACGGCCGCTAAACTATGGCTACACCTTC,CASSPGRPLNYGYTF
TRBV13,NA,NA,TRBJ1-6,TGTGCCAGCAGCCCTCGAAGGACCTCCTATAATTCACCCCTCCACTTT,CASSPRRTSYNSPLHF
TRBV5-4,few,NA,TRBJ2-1,TGTGCCAGCAGCGAGAGCGGAAATGAGCAGTTCTTC,CASSESGNEQFF
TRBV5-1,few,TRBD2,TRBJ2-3,TGCGCCAGCAGCTCGGGACTAGCGGGGGCCCTAGATACGCAGTATTTT,CASSSGLAGALDTQYF
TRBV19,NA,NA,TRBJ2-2,TGTGCCAGTAGCCCCTACGGGGGGAACACCGGGGAGCTGTTTTTT,CASSPYGGNTGELFF
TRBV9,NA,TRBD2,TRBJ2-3,TGTGCCAGCAGCGTGACTAGCCGGGGGGTGACAGATACGCAGTATTTT,CASSVTSRGVTDTQYF
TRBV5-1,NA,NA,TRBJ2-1,TGCGCCAGCAGCTCCGCGGCGGCGCCAAACAATGAGCAGTTCTTC,CASSSAAAPNNEQFF
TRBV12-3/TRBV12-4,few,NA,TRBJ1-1,TGTGCCAGCAGGGGTAAGGGAGGGCAAGAAGCTTTCTTT,CASRGKGGQEAFF
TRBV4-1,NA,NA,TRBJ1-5,TGCGCCAGCAGCCAAGAACAGGGAACGTTGGCCCAGCATTTT,CASSQEQGTLAQHF
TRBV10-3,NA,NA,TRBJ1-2,TGTGCCATCAGTTTATACACCACAAGCAGCGGCTATGGCTACACCTTC,CAISLYTTSSGYGYTF
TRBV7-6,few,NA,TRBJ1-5,TGTGCCAGCAGCTTCCTTGGGGCGCCGGGTCAGCCCCAGCATTTT,CASSFLGAPGQPQHF
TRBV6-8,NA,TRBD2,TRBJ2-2,TGTGCCAGCAGCCAGGGACTAGCGGGGGGGCCGGGCGCCGGGGAGCTGTTTTTT,CASSQGLAGGPGAGELFF
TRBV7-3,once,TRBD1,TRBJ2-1,TGTGCCAGCAGCCACCGGGACAGGGGAAGCAATGAGCAGTTCTTC,CASSHRDRGSNEQFF
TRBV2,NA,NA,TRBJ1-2,TGTGCCACCAGAGCCGGGGGCTACACCTTC,CATRAGGYTF
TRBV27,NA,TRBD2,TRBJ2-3,TGTGCCAGCAGTTCCCTAGGACTAGCGGGGCTAGATACGCAGTATTTT,CASSSLGLAGLDTQYF
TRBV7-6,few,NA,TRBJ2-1,TGTGCCAGCAGGTCTCCTCGGGACGGGGGTTCGTACAATGAGCAGTTCTTC,CASRSPRDGGSYNEQFF
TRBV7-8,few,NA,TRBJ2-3,TGTGCCAGCAGCTTAACAGTCCAGGGCCCCACAGATACGCAGTATTTT,CASSLTVQGPTDTQYF
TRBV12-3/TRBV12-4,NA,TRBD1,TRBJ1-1,TGTGCCAGCAGACTACATGCCGGGACAGGGGTTCTTGATGAGAACACTGAAGCTTTCTTT,CASRLHAGTGVLDENTEAFF
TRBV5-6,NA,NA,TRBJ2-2,TGTGCCAGCAGCTTTTACATTCCTCCGGGGCACGCCGGGGAGCTGTTTTTT,CASSFYIPPGHAGELFF
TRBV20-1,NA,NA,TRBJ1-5,TGCAGTGCTAGAGGGGGAGGTAGCAGCAATCAGCCCCAGCATTTT,CSARGGGSSNQPQHF
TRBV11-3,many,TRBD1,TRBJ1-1,TGTGCCAGCAGCCCATCAGGGGGGACTGAAGCTTTCTTT,CASSPSGGTEAFF
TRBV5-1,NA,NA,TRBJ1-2,TGCGCCAACAGCTCTAACTATGGCTACACCTTC,CANSSNYGYTF
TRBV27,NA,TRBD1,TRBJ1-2,TGTGCCAGCAGTGTAGGGGGCAATAACTATGGCTACACCTTC,CASSVGGNNYGYTF
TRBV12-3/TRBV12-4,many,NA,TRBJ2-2,TGTGCCAGCAGTTTTTGGACAGCCGCGAACACCGGGGAGCTGTTTTTT,CASSFWTAANTGELFF
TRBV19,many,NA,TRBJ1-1,TGTGCCAGTAGTATACGGACAGAACCGAACACTGAAGCTTTCTTT,CASSIRTEPNTEAFF
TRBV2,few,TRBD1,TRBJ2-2,TGTGCCAGCAGTGGACAGGGATCCACCGGGGAGCTGTTTTTT,CASSGQGSTGELFF
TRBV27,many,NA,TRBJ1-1,TGTGCCAGCAGCTCTATGGGGGGGAACACTGAAGCTTTCTTT,CASSSMGGNTEAFF
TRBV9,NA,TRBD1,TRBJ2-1,TGTGCCAGCAGCAGGGACAGGGCACCGATTGAGCAGTTCTTC,CASSRDRAPIEQFF
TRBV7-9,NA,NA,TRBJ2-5,TGTGCCAGCAGACCCGGACTACTCCAAGAGACCCAGTACTTC,CASRPGLLQETQYF
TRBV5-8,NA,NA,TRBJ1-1,TGTGCCAGCAGCTTTGAGGGGGGTTTCTACCTTTCCCTCACTGAAGCTTTCTTT,CASSFEGGFYLSLTEAFF
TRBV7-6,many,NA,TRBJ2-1,TGTGCCAGCAGCTTAGAGACAGTTGGCAATGAGCAGTTCTTC,CASSLETVGNEQFF
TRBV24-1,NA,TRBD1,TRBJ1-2,TGTGCCACCTCAGCGACAGGGACCAACTATGGCTACACCTTC,CATSATGTNYGYTF
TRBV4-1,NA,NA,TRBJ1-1,TGCGCCAGCAGCCAGCCGGGAGAAGTGAACACTGAAGCTTTCTTT,CASSQPGEVNTEAFF
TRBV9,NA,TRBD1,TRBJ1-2,TGTGCCAGCAGCGTATCCCCTCAGGACAGGGGAGGCGGCTACACCTTC,CASSVSPQDRGGGYTF
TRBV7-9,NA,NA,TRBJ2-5,TGTGCCAGCAGCTTTATTACGGGAGAGACCCAGTACTTC,CASSFITGETQYF
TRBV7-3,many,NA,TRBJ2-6,TGTGCCAGCAGCTTAACGGGCACCTCTGGGGCCAACGTCCTGACTTTC,CASSLTGTSGANVLTF
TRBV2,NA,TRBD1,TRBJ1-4,TGTGCGGGACAGGGGGAAAAACTGTTTTTT,CAGQGEKLFF
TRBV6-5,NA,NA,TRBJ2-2,TGTGCCAGCAGTTACTCGGAGGGGACAGTCATTACCGGGGAGCTGTTTTTT,CASSYSEGTVITGELFF
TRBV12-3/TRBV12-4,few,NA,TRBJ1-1,TGTGCCAGCAGCCGGGGACCGGGAAAGGGAGCTTTCTTT,CASSRGPGKGAFF
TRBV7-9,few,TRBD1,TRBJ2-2,TGTGCCAGCACCAAACAGGGGACGAACACCGGGGAGCTGTTTTTT,CASTKQGTNTGELFF
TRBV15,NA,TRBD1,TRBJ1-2,TGTGCCACCAGCAGAGATAAGGGGACAGATACTAACTATGGCTACACCTTC,CATSRDKGTDTNYGYTF
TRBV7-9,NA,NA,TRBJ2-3,TGTGCCAGCAGCAACCCGGGTGGACTGGGGGTCGCAGATACGCAGTATTTT,CASSNPGGLGVADTQYF
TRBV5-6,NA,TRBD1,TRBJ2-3,TGTGCCAGCAGCCTTTCGACAGGGGGTTACACAGATACGCAGTATTTT,CASSLSTGGYTDTQYF
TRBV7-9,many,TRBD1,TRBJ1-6,TGTGCCAGCAGCCAATCCCGGACAGGAGATAATTCACCCCTCCACTTT,CASSQSRTGDNSPLHF
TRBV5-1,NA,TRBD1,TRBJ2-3,TGCGCCAGCAGCTTGTCGCTCAGGGGGCGCTCAGATACGCAGTATTTT,CASSLSLRGRSDTQYF